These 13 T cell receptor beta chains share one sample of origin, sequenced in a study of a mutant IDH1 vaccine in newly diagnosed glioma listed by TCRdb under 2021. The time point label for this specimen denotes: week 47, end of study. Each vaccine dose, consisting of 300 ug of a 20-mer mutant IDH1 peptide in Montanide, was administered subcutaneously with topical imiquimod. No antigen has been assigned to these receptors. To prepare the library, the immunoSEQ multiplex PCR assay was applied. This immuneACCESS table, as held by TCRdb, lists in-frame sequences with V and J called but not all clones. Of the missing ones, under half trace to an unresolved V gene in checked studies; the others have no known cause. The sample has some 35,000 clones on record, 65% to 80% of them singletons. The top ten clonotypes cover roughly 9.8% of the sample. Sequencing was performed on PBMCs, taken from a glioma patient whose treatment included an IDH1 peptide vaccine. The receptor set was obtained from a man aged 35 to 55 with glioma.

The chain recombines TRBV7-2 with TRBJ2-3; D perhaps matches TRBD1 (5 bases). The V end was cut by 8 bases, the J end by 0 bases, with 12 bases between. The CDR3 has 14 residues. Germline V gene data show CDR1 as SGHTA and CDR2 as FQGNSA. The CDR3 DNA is TGTGCCAGCCTGGGATGGGGCAGCACAGATACGCAGTATTTT. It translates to CASLGWGSTDTQYF.

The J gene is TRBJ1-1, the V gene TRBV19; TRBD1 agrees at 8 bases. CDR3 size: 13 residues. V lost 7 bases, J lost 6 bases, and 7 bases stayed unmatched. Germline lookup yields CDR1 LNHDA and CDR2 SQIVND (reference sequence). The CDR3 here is CASKDREFSEAFF. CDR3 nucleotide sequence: TGTGCCAGTAAGGACAGGGAGTTTTCTGAAGCTTTCTTT.

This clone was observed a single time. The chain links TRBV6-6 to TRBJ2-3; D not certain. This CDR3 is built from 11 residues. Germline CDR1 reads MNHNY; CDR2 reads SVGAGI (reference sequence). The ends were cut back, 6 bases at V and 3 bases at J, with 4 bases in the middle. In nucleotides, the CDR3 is TGTGCCAGCAGGGGAACAGATACGCAGTATTTT. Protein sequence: CASRGTDTQYF.

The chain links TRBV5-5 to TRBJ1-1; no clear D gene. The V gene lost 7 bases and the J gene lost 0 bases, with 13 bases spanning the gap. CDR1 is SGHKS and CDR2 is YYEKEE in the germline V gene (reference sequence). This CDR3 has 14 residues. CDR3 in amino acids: CASLLGRMNTEAFF. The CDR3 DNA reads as TGTGCCAGCCTCCTGGGCAGAATGAACACTGAAGCTTTCTTT.

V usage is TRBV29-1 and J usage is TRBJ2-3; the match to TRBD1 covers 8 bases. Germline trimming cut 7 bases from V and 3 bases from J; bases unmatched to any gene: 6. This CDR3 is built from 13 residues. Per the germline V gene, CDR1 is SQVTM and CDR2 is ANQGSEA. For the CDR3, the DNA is TGCAGCGCCCGTCAGGGGGCTACAGATACGCAGTATTTT. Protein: CSARQGATDTQYF.

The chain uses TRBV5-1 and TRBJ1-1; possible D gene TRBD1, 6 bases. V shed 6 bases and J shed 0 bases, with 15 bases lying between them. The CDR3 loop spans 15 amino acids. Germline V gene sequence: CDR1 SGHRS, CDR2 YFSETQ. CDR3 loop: CASMTGRDMNTEAFF. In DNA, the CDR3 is TGCGCCAGCATGACAGGAAGAGACATGAACACTGAAGCTTTCTTT.

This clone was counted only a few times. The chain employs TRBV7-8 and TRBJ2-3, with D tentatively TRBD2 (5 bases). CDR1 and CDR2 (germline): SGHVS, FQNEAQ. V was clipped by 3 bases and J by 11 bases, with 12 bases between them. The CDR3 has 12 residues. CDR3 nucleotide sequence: TGTGCCAGCAGCTTTGGACTCGTCGTGCAGTATTTT. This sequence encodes CASSFGLVVQYF.

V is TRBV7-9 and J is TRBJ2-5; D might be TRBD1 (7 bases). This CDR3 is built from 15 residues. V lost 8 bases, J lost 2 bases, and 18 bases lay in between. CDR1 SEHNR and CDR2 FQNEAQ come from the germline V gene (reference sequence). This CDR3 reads CASRPRAGGQETQYF. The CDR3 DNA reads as TGTGCCAGCCGACCTCGGGCAGGGGGGCAAGAGACCCAGTACTTC.

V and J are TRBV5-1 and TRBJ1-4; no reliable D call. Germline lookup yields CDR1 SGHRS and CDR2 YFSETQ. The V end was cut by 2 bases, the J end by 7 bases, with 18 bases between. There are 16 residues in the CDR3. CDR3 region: CASSLRLLQRSEKLFF. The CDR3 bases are TGCGCCAGCAGCTTACGGCTACTACAACGAAGTGAAAAACTGTTTTTT.

DNA of the CDR3: TGCGCCAGCCGGACGAGGGAGGCCTATGGCTACACCTTC. It encodes CASRTREAYGYTF. The chain couples TRBV5-1 to TRBJ1-2, with D uncertain. Germline CDR1 and CDR2: SGHRS and YFSETQ. The length of the CDR3 is 13 residues. The V end was cut by 7 bases, the J end by 4 bases, with 14 bases between.

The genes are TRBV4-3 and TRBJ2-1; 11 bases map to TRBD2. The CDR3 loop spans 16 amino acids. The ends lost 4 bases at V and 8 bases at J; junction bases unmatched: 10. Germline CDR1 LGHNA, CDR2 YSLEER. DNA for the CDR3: TGCGCCAGCAGCCGCGGACTAGCGGGCCCGGAGGATGAGCAGTTCTTC. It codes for CASSRGLAGPEDEQFF.

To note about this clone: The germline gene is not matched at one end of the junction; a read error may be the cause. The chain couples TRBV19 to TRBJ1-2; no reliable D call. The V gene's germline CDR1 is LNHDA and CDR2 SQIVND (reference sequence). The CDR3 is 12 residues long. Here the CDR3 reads CASSIDVIPKDF. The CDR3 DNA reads TGTGCCAGTAGTATAGACGTAATTCCGAAGGACTTC.

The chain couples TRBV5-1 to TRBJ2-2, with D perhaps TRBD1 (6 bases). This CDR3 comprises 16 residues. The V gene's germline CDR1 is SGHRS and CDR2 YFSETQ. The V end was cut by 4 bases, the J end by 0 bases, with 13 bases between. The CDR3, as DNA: TGCGCCAGCAGCCTAGACAGGCCGGCGAACACCGGGGAGCTGTTTTTT. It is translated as CASSLDRPANTGELFF. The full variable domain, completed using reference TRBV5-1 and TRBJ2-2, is KAGVTQTPRYLIKTRGQQVTLSCSPISGHRSVSWYQQTPGQGLQFLFEYFSETQRNKGNFPGRFSGRQFSNSRSEMNVSTLELGDSALYLCASSLDRPANTGELFFGEGSRLTVL.